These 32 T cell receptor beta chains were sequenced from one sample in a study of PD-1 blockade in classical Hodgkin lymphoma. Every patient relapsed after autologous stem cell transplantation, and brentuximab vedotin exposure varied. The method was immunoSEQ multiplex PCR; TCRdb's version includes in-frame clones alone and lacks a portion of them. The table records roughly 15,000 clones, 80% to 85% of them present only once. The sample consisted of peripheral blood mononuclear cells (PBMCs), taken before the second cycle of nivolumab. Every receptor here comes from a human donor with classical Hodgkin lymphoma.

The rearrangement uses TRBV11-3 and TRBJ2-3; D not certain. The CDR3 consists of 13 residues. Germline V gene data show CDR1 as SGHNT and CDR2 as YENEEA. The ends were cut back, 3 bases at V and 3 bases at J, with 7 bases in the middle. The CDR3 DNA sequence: TGTGCCAGCAGCTTCCCAGGTACAGATACGCAGTATTTT. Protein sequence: CASSFPGTDTQYF.

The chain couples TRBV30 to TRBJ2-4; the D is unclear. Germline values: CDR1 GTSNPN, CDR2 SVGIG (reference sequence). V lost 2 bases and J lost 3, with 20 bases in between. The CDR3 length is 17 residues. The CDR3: CAWSPSEILIVKNIQYF. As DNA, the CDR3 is TGTGCCTGGAGTCCGTCGGAGATTTTGATAGTCAAAAACATTCAGTACTTC.

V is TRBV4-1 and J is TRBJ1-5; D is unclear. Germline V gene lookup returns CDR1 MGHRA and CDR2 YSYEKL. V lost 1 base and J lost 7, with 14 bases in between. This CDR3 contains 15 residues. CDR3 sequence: CASSQGWAVGQPQHF. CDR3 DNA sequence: TGCGCCAGCAGCCAAGGGTGGGCAGTGGGACAGCCCCAGCATTTT.

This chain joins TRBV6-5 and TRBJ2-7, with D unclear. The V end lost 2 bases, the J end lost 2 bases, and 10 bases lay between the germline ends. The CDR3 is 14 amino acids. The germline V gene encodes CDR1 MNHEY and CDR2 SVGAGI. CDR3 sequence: CASSYNTAAYEQYF. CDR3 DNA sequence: TGTGCCAGCAGTTACAACACAGCCGCCTACGAGCAGTACTTC.

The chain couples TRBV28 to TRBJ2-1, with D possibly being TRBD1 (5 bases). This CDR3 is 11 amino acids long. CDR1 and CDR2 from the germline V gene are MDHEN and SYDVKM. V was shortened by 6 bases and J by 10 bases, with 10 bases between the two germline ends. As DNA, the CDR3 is TGTGCCAGCAGCCCAGGGTTCGAGCAGTTCTTC. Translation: CASSPGFEQFF. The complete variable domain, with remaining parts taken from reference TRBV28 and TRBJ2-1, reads DVKVTQSSRYLVKRTGEKVFLECVQDMDHENMFWYRQDPGLGLRLIYFSYDVKMKEKGDIPEGYSVSREKKERFSLILESASTNQTSMYLCASSPGFEQFFGPGTRLTVL.

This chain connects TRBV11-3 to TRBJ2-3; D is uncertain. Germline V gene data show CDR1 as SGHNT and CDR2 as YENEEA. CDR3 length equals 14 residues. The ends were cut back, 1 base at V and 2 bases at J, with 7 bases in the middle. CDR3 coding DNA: TGTGCCAGCAGCTTAGGTTTTCACACAGATACGCAGTATTTT. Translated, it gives CASSLGFHTDTQYF.

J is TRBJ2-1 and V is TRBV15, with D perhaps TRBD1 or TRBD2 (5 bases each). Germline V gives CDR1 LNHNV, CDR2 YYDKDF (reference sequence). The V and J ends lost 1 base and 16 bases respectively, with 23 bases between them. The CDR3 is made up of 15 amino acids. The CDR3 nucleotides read TGTGCCACCAGCAGAGGAGGGGTTATGAGGGCCCCAAGCTTCTTC. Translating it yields CATSRGGVMRAPSFF.

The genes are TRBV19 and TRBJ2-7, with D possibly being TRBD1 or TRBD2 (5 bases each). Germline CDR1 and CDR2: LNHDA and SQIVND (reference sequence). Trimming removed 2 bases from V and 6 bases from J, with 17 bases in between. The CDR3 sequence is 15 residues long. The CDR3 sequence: CASSIRRGQGGEQYF. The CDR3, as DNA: TGTGCCAGTAGTATACGACGAGGGCAGGGCGGCGAGCAGTACTTC.

CDR3 nucleotide sequence: TGTGCCAGTAGTATAGTCAGGGGTGCTGAAGCTTTCTTT. Its translation: CASSIVRGAEAFF. V gene TRBV19 combines with J gene TRBJ1-1; maybe TRBD1 (6 bases). V was cut by 1 base and J by 6 bases, with 9 bases left in between. The CDR3 is 13 residues long. Germline V gives CDR1 LNHDA, CDR2 SQIVND (reference sequence).

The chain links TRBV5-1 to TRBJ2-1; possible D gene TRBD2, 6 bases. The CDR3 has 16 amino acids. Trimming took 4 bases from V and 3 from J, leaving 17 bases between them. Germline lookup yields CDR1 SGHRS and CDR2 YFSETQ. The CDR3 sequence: CASSRSSSVRYNEQFF. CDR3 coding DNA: TGCGCCAGCAGCCGATCCTCTAGCGTCCGCTACAATGAGCAGTTCTTC.

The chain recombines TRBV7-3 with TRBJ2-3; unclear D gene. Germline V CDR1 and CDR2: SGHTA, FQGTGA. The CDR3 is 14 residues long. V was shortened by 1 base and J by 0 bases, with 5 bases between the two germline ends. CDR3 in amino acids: CASSLSPSTDTQYF. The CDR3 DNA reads TGTGCCAGCAGCTTAAGTCCCAGCACAGATACGCAGTATTTT.

The CDR3 nucleotides read TGTGCCACCCGTCGGGACAGCAACTACGAGCAGTACTTC. This codes for CATRRDSNYEQYF. The chain employs TRBV6-1 and TRBJ2-7; the match to TRBD1 covers 7 bases. The CDR3 consists of 13 residues. The V gene's germline CDR1 is MNHNS and CDR2 SASEGT. Trimming cost V 10 bases and J 3 bases; bases outside gene matches: 9.

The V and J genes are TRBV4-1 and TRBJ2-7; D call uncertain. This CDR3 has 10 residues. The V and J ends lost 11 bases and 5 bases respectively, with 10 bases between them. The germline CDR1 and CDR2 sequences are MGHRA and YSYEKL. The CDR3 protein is CALLRDEQYF. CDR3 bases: TGCGCCCTTCTCCGTGACGAGCAGTACTTC.

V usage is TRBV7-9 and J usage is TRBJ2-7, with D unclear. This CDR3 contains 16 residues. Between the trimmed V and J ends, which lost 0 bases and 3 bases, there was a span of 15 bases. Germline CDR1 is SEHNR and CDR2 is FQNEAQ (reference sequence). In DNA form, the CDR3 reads TGTGCCAGCAGCTTAGCTATATGGGAAGCCGACTACGAGCAGTACTTC. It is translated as CASSLAIWEADYEQYF.

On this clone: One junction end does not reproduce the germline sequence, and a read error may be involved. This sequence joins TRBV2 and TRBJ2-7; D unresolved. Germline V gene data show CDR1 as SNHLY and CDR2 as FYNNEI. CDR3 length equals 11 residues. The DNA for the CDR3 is TGTGCCAGCAGTTCGGGTGATACTATCTCCTTC. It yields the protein CASSSGDTISF. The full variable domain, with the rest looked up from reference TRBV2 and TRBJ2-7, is EPEVTQTPSHQVTQMGQEVILRCVPISNHLYFYWYRQILGQKVEFLVSFYNNEISEKSEIFDDQFSVERPDGSNFTLKIRSTKLEDSAMYFCASSSGDTISFGPGTRLTVT.

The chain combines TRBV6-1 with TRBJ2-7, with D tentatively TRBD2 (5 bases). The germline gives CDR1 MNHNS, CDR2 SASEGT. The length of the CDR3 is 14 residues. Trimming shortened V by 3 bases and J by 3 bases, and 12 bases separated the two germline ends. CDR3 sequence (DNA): TGTGCCAGCAGTGAGGCGGGCAGACTCTACGAGCAGTACTTC. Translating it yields CASSEAGRLYEQYF.

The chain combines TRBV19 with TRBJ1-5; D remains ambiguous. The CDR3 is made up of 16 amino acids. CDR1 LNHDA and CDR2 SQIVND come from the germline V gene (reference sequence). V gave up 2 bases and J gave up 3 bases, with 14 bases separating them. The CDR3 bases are TGTGCCAGTAGTATAAGTACTATTCAGCTCAATCAGCCCCAGCATTTT. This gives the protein CASSISTIQLNQPQHF.

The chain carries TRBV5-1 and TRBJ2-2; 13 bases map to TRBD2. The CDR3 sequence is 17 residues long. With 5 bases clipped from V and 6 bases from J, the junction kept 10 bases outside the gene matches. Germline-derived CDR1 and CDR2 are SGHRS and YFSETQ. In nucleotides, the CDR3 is TGCGCCAGCAGTCCCCGACTAGCGGGAGGCGGGGCCGGGGAGCTGTTTTTT. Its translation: CASSPRLAGGGAGELFF.

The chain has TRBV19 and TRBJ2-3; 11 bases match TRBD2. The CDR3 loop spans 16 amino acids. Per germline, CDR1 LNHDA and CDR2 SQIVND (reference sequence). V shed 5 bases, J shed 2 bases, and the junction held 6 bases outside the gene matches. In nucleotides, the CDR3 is TGTGCCAGTAGTCTCCGACTAGCGGGACCCACAGATACGCAGTATTTT. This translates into CASSLRLAGPTDTQYF. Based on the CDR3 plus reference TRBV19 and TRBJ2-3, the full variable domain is DGGITQSPKYLFRKEGQNVTLSCEQNLNHDAMYWYRQDPGQGLRLIYYSQIVNDFQKGDIAEGYSVSREKKESFPLTVTSAQKNPTAFYLCASSLRLAGPTDTQYFGPGTRLTVL.

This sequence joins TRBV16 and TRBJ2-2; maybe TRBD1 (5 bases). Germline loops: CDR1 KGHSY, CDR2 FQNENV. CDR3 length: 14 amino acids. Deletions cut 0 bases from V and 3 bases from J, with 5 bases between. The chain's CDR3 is CASSQSGDTGELFF. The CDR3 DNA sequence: TGTGCCAGCAGCCAATCAGGGGACACCGGGGAGCTGTTTTTT.

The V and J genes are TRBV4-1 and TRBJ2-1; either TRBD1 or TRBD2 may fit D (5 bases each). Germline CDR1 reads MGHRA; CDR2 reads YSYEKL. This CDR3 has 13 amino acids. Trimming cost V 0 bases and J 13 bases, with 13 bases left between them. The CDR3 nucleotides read TGCGCCAGCAGCCAAGATGAGGGGATTGACCAGTTCTTC. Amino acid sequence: CASSQDEGIDQFF.

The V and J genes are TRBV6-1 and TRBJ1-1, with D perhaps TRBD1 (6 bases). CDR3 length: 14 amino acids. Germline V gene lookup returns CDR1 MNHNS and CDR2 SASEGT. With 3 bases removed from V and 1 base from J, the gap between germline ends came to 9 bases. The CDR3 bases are TGTGCCAGCAGTGATTCAGGGGAGAACACTGAAGCTTTCTTT. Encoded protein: CASSDSGENTEAFF.

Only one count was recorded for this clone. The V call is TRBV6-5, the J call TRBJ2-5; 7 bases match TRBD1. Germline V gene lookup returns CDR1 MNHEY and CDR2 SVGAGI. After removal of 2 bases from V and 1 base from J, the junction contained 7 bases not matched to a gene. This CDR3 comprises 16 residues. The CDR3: CASSYPRGSIQETQYF. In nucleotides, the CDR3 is TGTGCCAGCAGTTACCCCAGGGGGTCGATCCAAGAGACCCAGTACTTC.

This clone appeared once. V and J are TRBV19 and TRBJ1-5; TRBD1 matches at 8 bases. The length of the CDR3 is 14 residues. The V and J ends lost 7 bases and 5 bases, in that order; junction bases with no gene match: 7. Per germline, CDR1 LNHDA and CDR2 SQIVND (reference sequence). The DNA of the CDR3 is TGTGCCAGTACCCCGGGACAGGCTGATCAGCCCCAGCATTTT. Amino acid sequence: CASTPGQADQPQHF. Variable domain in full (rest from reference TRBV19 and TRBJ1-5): DGGITQSPKYLFRKEGQNVTLSCEQNLNHDAMYWYRQDPGQGLRLIYYSQIVNDFQKGDIAEGYSVSREKKESFPLTVTSAQKNPTAFYLCASTPGQADQPQHFGDGTRLSIL.

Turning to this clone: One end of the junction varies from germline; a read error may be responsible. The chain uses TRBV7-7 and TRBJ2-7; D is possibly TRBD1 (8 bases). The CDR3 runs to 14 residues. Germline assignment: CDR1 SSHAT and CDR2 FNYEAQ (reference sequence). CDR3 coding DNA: TGTGCTAGCAGCCCAAACAGGGGGGGGTACGAGCAGTACTTC. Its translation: CASSPNRGGYEQYF.

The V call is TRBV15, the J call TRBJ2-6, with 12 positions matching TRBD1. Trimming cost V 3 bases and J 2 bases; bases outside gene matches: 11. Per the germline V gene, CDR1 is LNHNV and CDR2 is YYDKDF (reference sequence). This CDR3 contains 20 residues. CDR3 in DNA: TGTGCCACCAGCAGCCACGGTACGGGACAGGGGGCTACTGGGGCCAACGTCCTGACTTTC. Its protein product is CATSSHGTGQGATGANVLTF.

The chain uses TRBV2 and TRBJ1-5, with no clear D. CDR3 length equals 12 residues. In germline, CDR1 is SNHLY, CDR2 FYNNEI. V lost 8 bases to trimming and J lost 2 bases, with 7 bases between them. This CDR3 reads CASGPGNQPQHF. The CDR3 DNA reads TGTGCCAGCGGTCCGGGCAATCAGCCCCAGCATTTT.

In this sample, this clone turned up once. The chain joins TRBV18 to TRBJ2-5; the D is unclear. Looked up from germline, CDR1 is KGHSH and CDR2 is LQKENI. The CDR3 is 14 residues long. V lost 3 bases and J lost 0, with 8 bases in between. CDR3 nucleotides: TGTGCCAGCTCACCCTTCGGACACCAAGAGACCCAGTACTTC. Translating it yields CASSPFGHQETQYF.

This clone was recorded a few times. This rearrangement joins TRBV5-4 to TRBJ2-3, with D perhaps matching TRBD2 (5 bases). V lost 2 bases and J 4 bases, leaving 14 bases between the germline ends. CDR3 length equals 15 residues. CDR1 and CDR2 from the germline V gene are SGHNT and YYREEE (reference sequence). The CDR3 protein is CASSFAGVGADTQYF. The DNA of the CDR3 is TGTGCCAGCAGCTTTGCGGGCGTCGGGGCAGATACGCAGTATTTT.

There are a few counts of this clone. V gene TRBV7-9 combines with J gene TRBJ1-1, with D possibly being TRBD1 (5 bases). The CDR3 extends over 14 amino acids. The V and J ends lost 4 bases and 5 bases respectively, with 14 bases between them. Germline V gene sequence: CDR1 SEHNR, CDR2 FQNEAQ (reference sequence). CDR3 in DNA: TGTGCCAGCAGCTCTCAGTGGGGCACAACTGAAGCTTTCTTT. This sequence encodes CASSSQWGTTEAFF.

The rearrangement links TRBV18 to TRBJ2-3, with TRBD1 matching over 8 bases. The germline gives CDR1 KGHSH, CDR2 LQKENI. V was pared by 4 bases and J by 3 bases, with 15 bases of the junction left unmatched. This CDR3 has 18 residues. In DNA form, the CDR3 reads TGTGCCAGCTCACTCACTGGAGGACAGGGCGGGCGTACAGATACGCAGTATTTT. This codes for CASSLTGGQGGRTDTQYF. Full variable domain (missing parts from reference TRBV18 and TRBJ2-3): NAGVMQNPRHLVRRRGQEARLRCSPMKGHSHVYWYRQLPEEGLKFMVYLQKENIIDESGMPKERFSAEFPKEGPSILRIQQVVRGDSAAYFCASSLTGGQGGRTDTQYFGPGTRLTVL.

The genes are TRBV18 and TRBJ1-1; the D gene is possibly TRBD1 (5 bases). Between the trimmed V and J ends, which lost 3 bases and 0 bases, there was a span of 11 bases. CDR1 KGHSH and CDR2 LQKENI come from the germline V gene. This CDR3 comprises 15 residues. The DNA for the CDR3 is TGTGCCAGCTCACCCGGGACGGGAATGAACACTGAAGCTTTCTTT. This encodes CASSPGTGMNTEAFF.